These 3 T cell receptor beta chains came from one sample sequenced in a study of identifying expanded T cells in peripheral blood. Data came from immunoSEQ multiplex PCR; TCRdb stores just in-frame clones and leaves some out. Found here are 45,000 to 60,000 clones, approximately 80% of them singletons; the top ten hold roughly 18%. Sequencing input: blood. The receptors were gathered from a person between 18 and 75 years old in good health.

This clone was seen just once. The chain employs TRBV29-1 and TRBJ2-5; D uncertain. Germline V gene data show CDR1 as SQVTM and CDR2 as ANQGSEA. V lost 4 bases and J 10 bases, leaving 4 bases between the germline ends. This CDR3 contains 8 residues. The CDR3 DNA sequence: TGCAGCGTTGGCCTCCAGTACTTC. It codes for CSVGLQYF.

The chain joins TRBV5-6 to TRBJ2-2; D unresolved. This CDR3 region has 12 residues. V lost 2 bases to trimming and J lost 8 bases, with 7 bases between them. Germline V gives CDR1 SGHDT, CDR2 YYEEEE. The CDR3 here is CASSFLGGELFF. CDR3 bases: TGTGCCAGCAGCTTTTTAGGGGGGGAGCTGTTTTTT.

V usage is TRBV9 and J usage is TRBJ2-1, with unresolved D. The V gene's germline CDR1 is SGDLS and CDR2 YYNGEE. V was clipped by 3 bases and J by 0 bases, with 10 bases between them. The CDR3 loop spans 15 amino acids. This CDR3 is CASSAEISSYNEQFF. As DNA, the CDR3 is TGTGCCAGCAGCGCAGAAATAAGCTCCTACAATGAGCAGTTCTTC.